The 5 T cell receptor beta chains in this list originate from one sample, sequenced in a study of T cells after yellow fever vaccination. TCRdb re-called the 5' RACE reads through MiXCR, storing one row per CDR3 protein. The sample consists of some 560,000 distinct CDR3 sequences, roughly a sixth of them appearing once. The source was PBMCs, collected 5 days after the first yellow fever vaccination. These receptors all come from a man younger than 35 who received the YFV17D yellow fever vaccine.

This clonotype was seen more than once but under ten times. J is TRBJ1-3 and V is TRBV9; no firm D call. The length of the CDR3 is 16 residues. Trimming removed 3 bases at V and 1 base at J, with 14 bases between. Germline V lookup: CDR1 SGDLS, CDR2 YYNGEE. CDR3 sequence: CASSETGSLSGNTIYF. The CDR3 DNA reads TGTGCCAGCAGCGAGACGGGAAGTCTTTCTGGAAACACCATATATTTT. The variable domain in full, with the rest retrieved from reference TRBV9 and TRBJ1-3, is DSGVTQTPKHLITATGQRVTLRCSPRSGDLSVYWYQQSLDQGLQFLIQYYNGEERAKGNILERFSAQQFPDLHSELNLSSLELGDSALYFCASSETGSLSGNTIYFGEGSWLTVV.

The chain couples TRBV5-6 to TRBJ2-1; a weak D match, TRBD1 (6 bases). The CDR3 consists of 15 residues. V was shortened by 3 bases and J by 5 bases, with 15 bases between the two germline ends. From germline, CDR1 is SGHDT and CDR2 YYEEEE. Here the CDR3 DNA reads TGTGCCAGCAGCTCGTGGGGGACACGTAACAATGAGCAGTTCTTC. It encodes CASSSWGTRNNEQFF. Variable domain in full (rest from reference TRBV5-6 and TRBJ2-1): DAGVTQSPTHLIKTRGQQVTLRCSPKSGHDTVSWYQQALGQGPQFIFQYYEEEERQRGNFPDRFSGHQFPNYSSELNVNALLLGDSALYLCASSSWGTRNNEQFFGPGTRLTVL.

This clonotype was counted between two and nine times. The chain has TRBV7-2 and TRBJ2-1, with unresolved D. The V end was cut by 1 base, the J end by 5 bases, with 9 bases between. CDR3 length: 14 residues. From germline, CDR1 is SGHTA and CDR2 FQGNSA. Here the CDR3 reads CASSLEQRNNEQFF. As DNA, the CDR3 is TGTGCCAGCAGCTTAGAACAGAGGAACAATGAGCAGTTCTTC.

This clonotype was seen at least ten times. The chain joins TRBV7-9 to TRBJ1-1; D not resolved. CDR3 length: 14 residues. CDR1 SEHNR and CDR2 FQNEAQ come from the germline V gene (reference sequence). V lost 3 bases to trimming and J lost 1 base, with 9 bases between them. CDR3 region: CASSFKSGNTEAFF. The CDR3 DNA reads TGTGCCAGCAGCTTTAAATCCGGGAACACTGAAGCTTTCTTT.

This clonotype was picked up a small number of times. V and J are TRBV12-3 or TRBV12-4 and TRBJ1-5; a possible D gene is TRBD1 (5 bases). The V gene lost 5 bases and the J gene lost 9 bases, with 11 bases spanning the gap. The CDR3 spans 12 residues. In DNA, the CDR3 is TGTGCCAGCAGTGTAGACCAGGGGCCCCAGCATTTT. Protein: CASSVDQGPQHF.